The sequence of this T cell receptor (beta chain) was determined in a study of T cells after yellow fever vaccination. Study-level points and caveats: Across the CD4 and CD8 compartments, a small share of clonotypes was present in both.

TCRdb analysed the 5' RACE reads with MiXCR anew, one entry per CDR3 protein. Among fewer than 350,000 distinct CDR3 sequences listed, roughly 3.5% were seen once. This clonotype was observed a handful of times. What it binds is unknown. The CDR3 has 15 residues. Germline CDR1 is SNHLY and CDR2 is FYNNEI. V lost 6 bases and J lost 3; bases outside the gene matches: 8. The sample consisted of PBMCs, taken on the day of the yellow fever booster vaccination. The chain uses TRBV2 and TRBJ2-7; the match to TRBD1 covers 10 bases. The source of this sequence is a man aged 18 to 30 who received the YFV17D yellow fever vaccine. The CDR3 DNA follows: TGTGCCAGCAGACAAGGGACAGGGGTTAACTACGAGCAGTACTTC. Its translation is CASRQGTGVNYEQYF.